Listed here is a single T cell receptor beta chain. What this receptor recognizes is not known. The input lacks base qualities; no much larger clone sits a single base away. The data derive from a study of cytomegalovirus exposure and HLA in healthy donors (dated by TCRdb to the late 2010s). Some background on the complete study: According to a later analysis, the 120 validation repertoires were produced on the same platform as the 666 repertoires of the first cohort. The study combined high-throughput TCR immunosequencing, statistical association of individual TCRs with disease status, and machine learning to predict cytomegalovirus infection status. The study was designed to test whether signatures of past pathogen exposure could be identified by cataloging public T cell receptors. A separate validation cohort of 100 to 150 different subjects was used in addition to the 666-subject first cohort.

The CDR3 contains 14 residues, cysteine and phenylalanine counted. The read is trimmed to its CDR3 DNA, 42 bases read in frame from base 1. CDR1 MNHEY and CDR2 SVGAGI were looked up in the germline V gene. The V end gives up 10 bases and the J end 0 bases, leaving 7 bases in the junction not matched to a gene. The research as a whole found: Across donors, most TCR sequences were observed very rarely, whereas some public TCRs were present in many individuals. According to the authors, the approach could potentially be generalized to other disease states and immunological phenotypes. A later analysis found that TCRs clustered in the first cohort also tended to co-occur in the 120 validation repertoires, with approximately 94% of cluster scores above 0. A later analysis lacked HLA typing for the validation cohort, so it scored co-occurrence in that cohort across all 120 or so repertoires. Three of the identified cytomegalovirus-associated TCR beta chains were confirmed in vitro to be specific for cytomegalovirus antigens. In the study, approximately 160 TCR beta chains were listed as associated with cytomegalovirus. In both the original and validation cohorts, the classifier was reported to diagnose cytomegalovirus status with high specificity and sensitivity.

Receptors were amplified or captured by the immunoSEQ multiplex PCR assay. The paper's processing steps were these. A statistical classification framework was developed to diagnose cytomegalovirus status using the catalog of TCR beta chain sequences. Sourced from immuneACCESS, this table was stored by TCRdb with only in-frame sequences that have V and J called. A share of the clones is absent; for the studies checked, an unresolved V gene accounts for under half, and the remainder has no known explanation. V, J and clone size derive from that table, while D and trimming were established from the DNA sequence. This sample comprises 150,000 or so clones, 85% to 90% of them detected only once. The ten largest clones represent around 3.2% of the sample. Donors formed part of the validation cohort, which comprised some 120 subjects and was distinct from the first cohort of several hundred subjects.

This clonotype was sampled from a young woman in good health and CMV-seropositive. Sequenced input: PBMCs. The rearrangement combines TRBV6-5 with TRBJ2-5, and 8 bases in between align with TRBD1. The nucleotides are TGTGCCACCACAGGGGGACAGGACCAAGAGACCCAGTACTTC. Its protein reads: CATTGGQDQETQYF.